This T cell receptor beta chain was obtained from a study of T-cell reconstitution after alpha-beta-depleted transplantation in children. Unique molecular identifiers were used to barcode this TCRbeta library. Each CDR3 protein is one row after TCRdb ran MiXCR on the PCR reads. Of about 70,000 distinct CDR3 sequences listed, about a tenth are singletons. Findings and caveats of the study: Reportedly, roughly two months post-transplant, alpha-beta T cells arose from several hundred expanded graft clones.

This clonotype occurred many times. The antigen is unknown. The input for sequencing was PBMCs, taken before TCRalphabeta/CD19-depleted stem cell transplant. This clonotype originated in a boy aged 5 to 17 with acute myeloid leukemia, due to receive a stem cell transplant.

The CDR3: CASSLFGRERTDTQYF. The CDR3 DNA reads TGTGCCAGCAGCTTATTCGGCAGGGAACGCACAGATACGCAGTATTTT. The chain links TRBV7-6 to TRBJ2-3; tentative D call: TRBD1 (5 bases). Trimming removed 2 bases at V and 1 base at J, with 13 bases between. This CDR3 has 16 amino acids. CDR1 SGHVS and CDR2 FNYEAQ come from the germline V gene.